This T cell receptor (beta chain) was captured in a study of OX40 agonist ivuxolimab in advanced cancers. Study in general: The patients got ivuxolimab, which is an agonistic anti-OX40 (CD134) antibody. Patients enrolled in dose escalation were diagnosed with hepatocellular carcinoma, melanoma, renal cell or head and neck cancer. Partial responses were achieved by three patients: one hepatocellular carcinoma, two cutaneous melanoma.

Germline V gene sequence: CDR1 SGHVS, CDR2 FNYEAQ. Trimming removed 5 bases at V and 5 bases at J, with 9 bases between. The CDR3 runs 12 residues. TCRdb keeps only in-frame clones here, not all; method: immunoSEQ multiplex PCR. The table lists 85,000 to 100,000 clones, 90% to 95% of them singletons. On this clone: Its antigen remains unidentified.

Overall study findings and caveats: There was clonal expansion of CD4+ and CD8+ blood T cells by week 6 at 0.1 to 3.0 mg/kg.

Sequenced material: CD4+ or CD8+ T cells sorted from blood, taken in a trial of the OX40 agonist ivuxolimab. The TCR comes from an adult with an advanced solid tumor such as melanoma, head and neck, liver or kidney cancer. The chain is built from TRBV7-6 and TRBJ2-5; the D is unclear. This CDR3 reads CASSGAGETQYF. The CDR3 coding sequence is TGTGCCAGCAGCGGAGCTGGGGAGACCCAGTACTTC.